This T cell receptor beta chain was obtained from a study of T-cell reconstitution after alpha-beta-depleted transplantation in children. Study-level findings and limits: Newly produced T cells mostly provided counts and TCRbeta diversity after one year, as hyperexpanded clones declined.

A note on this clonotype: The antigen is unknown.

CDR3 length: 15 amino acids. Germline V gene data show CDR1 as SNHLY and CDR2 as FYNNEI. Trimming cost V 6 bases and J 8 bases; bases outside gene matches: 7. Molecular barcoding with unique molecular identifiers was used for the TCRbeta library. TCRdb passed the PCR reads through MiXCR, listing each CDR3 protein once. The data show 350,000 to 500,000 distinct CDR3 sequences, over 40% seen once. The specimen comprised PBMCs, sampled before TCRalphabeta/CD19-depleted stem cell transplant. The chain combines TRBV2 with TRBJ2-3, with 14 bases identical to TRBD2. The sequence was collected from a girl aged 2-10 years with aplastic anemia, due to receive a stem cell transplant. The chain's CDR3 is CASSLGTSGGPTQYF. CDR3 DNA: TGTGCCAGCAGCCTCGGGACTAGCGGGGGCCCTACGCAGTATTTT.